The 25 T cell receptor beta chains below all came from one sample that was sequenced in a study of beta chain features in type 1 diabetes. Study-wide results and caveats: Type 1 diabetes patients had TCRB CDR3s that were shorter (moderately but significantly so) in all four CD4+ subsets.

No antigens are known for them. Sequencing targeted expressed TCRB transcripts, as all isolated RNA had been reverse transcribed. Assay used: immunoSEQ multiplex PCR; TCRdb lists only in-frame clones, some missing. The sample contains over 600,000 clones, approximately 13% of which appear only once. The source material was naive CD4+ T cells from blood. All receptors come from a man aged 30-40 years with type 1 diabetes.

This clone was counted a few times. At one boundary the junction diverges from the germline segment, which might be a read error. V gene TRBV5-1 combines with J gene TRBJ2-1, with a tentative D call TRBD2 (6 bases). The CDR3 extends over 14 amino acids. Germline CDR1 is SGHRS and CDR2 is YFSETQ. The CDR3 loop reads CASSLEGVYNEQFF. As DNA, the CDR3 is TGCGCCAGCAGTTTGGAGGGTGTATACAATGAGCAGTTCTTC.

This clone was counted a few times. The rearrangement joins TRBV19 to TRBJ2-7; maybe TRBD2 (5 bases). The CDR3 sequence is 13 residues long. With 4 bases removed from V and 2 bases from J, the gap between germline ends came to 9 bases. Germline V gives CDR1 LNHDA, CDR2 SQIVND (reference sequence). CDR3 region: CASSKDGTYEQYF. As DNA, the CDR3 is TGTGCCAGTAGTAAGGACGGGACCTACGAGCAGTACTTC.

This chain links TRBV9 with TRBJ2-7, with D perhaps assigned TRBD1 or TRBD2 (5 bases each). Germline V lookup: CDR1 SGDLS, CDR2 YYNGEE. V lost 0 bases, J lost 3 bases, and 13 bases lay in between. The CDR3 consists of 15 residues. CDR3 coding DNA: TGTGCCAGCAGCGTAGGCTATTTGGGGGACTACGAGCAGTACTTC. Translated: CASSVGYLGDYEQYF.

A few counts support this clone. The chain combines TRBV5-1 with TRBJ2-3; the match to TRBD1 covers 9 bases. The trim removed 4 bases at V and 6 bases at J, leaving 3 bases unmatched. This CDR3 is built from 13 residues. Per the germline V gene, CDR1 is SGHRS and CDR2 is YFSETQ. In DNA form, the CDR3 reads TGCGCCAGCAGCGTTGGACAGGGGGATACGCAGTATTTT. Protein product: CASSVGQGDTQYF.

This chain links TRBV27 with TRBJ1-3, with 9 bases identical to TRBD1. Unmatched junction bases numbered 6, after V lost 6 bases and J lost 0 bases. Germline values: CDR1 MNHEY, CDR2 SMNVEV (reference sequence). This CDR3 is built from 16 residues. In nucleotides, the CDR3 is TGTGCCAGCAGCCGGGACAGGGCGAGCTCTGGAAACACCATATATTTT. Translated, it gives CASSRDRASSGNTIYF.

The chain carries TRBV5-6 and TRBJ1-2; no firm D call. The CDR3 has 15 residues. The V gene's germline CDR1 is SGHDT and CDR2 YYEEEE. Trimming cost V 0 bases and J 6 bases, with 15 bases left between them. The CDR3 region has the DNA TGTGCCAGCAGCTTGGATGGTAGGGCAGCGGATGGCTACACCTTC. Its protein product is CASSLDGRAADGYTF.

This clone has more than one count but fewer than ten. The rearrangement joins TRBV10-3 to TRBJ1-4; the match to TRBD1 covers 7 bases. With V trimmed by 6 bases and J by 4 bases, 8 bases remained unmatched. The CDR3 length is 15 residues. CDR1 is ENHRY, CDR2 SYGVKD, per germline. The CDR3 bases are TGTGCCATCAGGTCGACAGGGAGCGGTAATGAAAAACTGTTTTTT. The encoded protein is CAIRSTGSGNEKLFF.

The V call is TRBV2, the J call TRBJ1-1, with a tentative D call TRBD1 (6 bases). CDR3 length equals 13 residues. Germline V gene data show CDR1 as SNHLY and CDR2 as FYNNEI. V was pared by 6 bases and J by 11 bases, with 19 bases between. Here the CDR3 reads CASRTDRTLRAFF. The CDR3, as DNA: TGTGCCAGCAGAACCGACAGGACCCTTAGGGCTTTCTTT.

This clone was detected only a few times. The chain uses TRBV6-1 and TRBJ1-5; no definite D call. V shed 5 bases and J shed 5 bases, with 10 bases lying between them. Germline CDR1 is MNHNS and CDR2 is SASEGT. The CDR3 contains 13 residues. The CDR3 DNA reads TGTGCCAGCAGTCCCGGTGGGTATCAGCCCCAGCATTTT. Protein: CASSPGGYQPQHF.

This clone has only a few counts. The gene calls are TRBV29-1 and TRBJ1-2, with TRBD1 matching over 9 bases. CDR1 is SQVTM and CDR2 is ANQGSEA in the germline V gene. Trimming took 3 bases from V and 8 from J; bases not matched to a gene: 7. There are 13 residues in the CDR3. Here the CDR3 DNA reads TGCAGCGTTGAGAGGGGGGACAGGGTCGGCTACACCTTC. Its protein product is CSVERGDRVGYTF.

This chain uses TRBV6-1 with TRBJ2-2, with 7 positions matching TRBD1. The V gene end was trimmed by 5 bases and the J gene end by 6 bases; junction bases not matched to a gene: 6. The CDR3 is 14 amino acids. The germline CDR1 and CDR2 sequences are MNHNS and SASEGT. CDR3 region: CASSQTGSAGELFF. In DNA form, the CDR3 reads TGTGCCAGCAGTCAGACAGGGTCGGCCGGGGAGCTGTTTTTT.

This clone was counted a few times. The gene calls are TRBV20-1 and TRBJ2-5; D is undetermined. Germline V lookup: CDR1 DFQATT, CDR2 SNEGSKA (reference sequence). Trimming shortened V by 5 bases and J by 7 bases, and 11 bases separated the two germline ends. This CDR3 is 11 amino acids long. DNA of the CDR3: TGCAGTGCTGTCATCTCAGGGACCCAGTACTTC. Translated: CSAVISGTQYF.

The V call is TRBV7-9, the J call TRBJ1-1, with a weak D call TRBD1 (6 bases). Trimming took 5 bases from V and 3 from J, leaving 13 bases between them. Germline CDR1 reads SEHNR; CDR2 reads FQNEAQ (reference sequence). The CDR3 is made up of 14 amino acids. CDR3 bases: TGTGCCAGCAGCCCCCCCGGGGGCTACACTGAAGCTTTCTTT. This sequence encodes CASSPPGGYTEAFF.

The chain couples TRBV10-3 to TRBJ1-2, with D possibly TRBD1 on 6 matching bases. The CDR3 has 15 amino acids. Germline loops: CDR1 ENHRY, CDR2 SYGVKD. Trimming stripped 2 bases from V and 5 bases from J, with 15 bases between. CDR3 amino acids: CAISEMSGTPYGYTF. CDR3 bases: TGTGCCATCAGTGAGATGTCTGGGACACCGTATGGCTACACCTTC.

The DNA of the CDR3 is TGTGCCTGGGCTACGGGACTTGCAGGCTACGAGCAGTACTTC. As protein: CAWATGLAGYEQYF. This chain links TRBV30 with TRBJ2-7; the D gene is possibly TRBD2 (6 bases). From germline, CDR1 is GTSNPN and CDR2 SVGIG (reference sequence). The CDR3 totals 14 residues. V lost 5 bases, J lost 3 bases, and 17 bases lay in between.

J is TRBJ1-6 and V is TRBV4-2; 12 nucleotides align to TRBD1. CDR3 length: 16 amino acids. CDR1 and CDR2 from the germline V gene are LGHNA and YNFKEQ. V trimming: 3 bases; J trimming: 7 bases; junction bases outside the gene matches: 4. As DNA, the CDR3 is TGTGCCAGCAGCCAGGGACAGGGGGCGACCAATTCACCCCTCCACTTT. This translates into CASSQGQGATNSPLHF.

This chain joins TRBV5-1 and TRBJ2-3; D ambiguous. The germline CDR1 and CDR2 sequences are SGHRS and YFSETQ. Trimming pared 0 bases from V and 3 bases from J, leaving 5 bases between. The CDR3 has 13 residues. The CDR3 DNA reads as TGCGCCAGCAGCTTGGAACAGACAGATACGCAGTATTTT. This sequence encodes CASSLEQTDTQYF.

This rearrangement joins TRBV19 to TRBJ2-1; D uncertain. Germline values: CDR1 LNHDA, CDR2 SQIVND (reference sequence). Trimming pared 3 bases from V and 5 bases from J, leaving 11 bases between. The CDR3 loop spans 14 amino acids. CDR3 DNA sequence: TGTGCCAGTAGTATTGGTCCGGGCGACAATGAGCAGTTCTTC. It specifies CASSIGPGDNEQFF.

The V call is TRBV7-2, the J call TRBJ2-1; D unresolved. Germline lookup yields CDR1 SGHTA and CDR2 FQGNSA. Trimming pared 1 base from V and 7 bases from J, leaving 8 bases between. CDR3 length: 13 residues. The CDR3 coding sequence is TGTGCCAGCAGCTTAGTTCCGGGTAATGAGCAGTTCTTC. Translating it yields CASSLVPGNEQFF.

The rearrangement links TRBV2 to TRBJ1-1, with 8 bases identical to TRBD1. CDR3 length: 16 residues. Germline CDR1 reads SNHLY; CDR2 reads FYNNEI. V gave up 2 bases and J gave up 0 bases; unmatched junction bases: 5. As DNA, the CDR3 is TGTGCCAGCAGTGAACCCGGACAGGGAGTGAACACTGAAGCTTTCTTT. Translating it yields CASSEPGQGVNTEAFF.

This clone was detected only a few times. V usage is TRBV19 and J usage is TRBJ2-2; 8 nucleotides match TRBD1. The ends lost 6 bases at V and 7 bases at J; junction bases unmatched: 10. The CDR3 contains 15 residues. The germline V gene encodes CDR1 LNHDA and CDR2 SQIVND (reference sequence). The CDR3 DNA is TGTGCCAGTAGGGACAAGGACAGGGCGGTCGGGGAGCTGTTTTTT. This sequence encodes CASRDKDRAVGELFF.

In this sample, this clone turned up a few times. CDR3 loop: CASSSQGLEQFF. Written as DNA, the CDR3 is TGCGCCAGCAGCTCCCAGGGATTGGAGCAGTTCTTC. The rearrangement links TRBV5-1 to TRBJ2-1; D may be TRBD1 (5 bases). The length of the CDR3 is 12 residues. From germline, CDR1 is SGHRS and CDR2 YFSETQ. Between the trimmed V and J ends, which lost 3 bases and 10 bases, there was a span of 11 bases.

Points on this clone: An end of the junction differs from the germline gene, which may be a read error. The V call is TRBV7-9, the J call TRBJ2-1; D possibly corresponds to TRBD2 (6 bases). This CDR3 spans 13 amino acids. Germline V gene data show CDR1 as SEHNR and CDR2 as FQNEAQ (reference sequence). The CDR3 region has the DNA TGCGCCAGCAGATCCAGTCCTAGCGCTGAGCAGTTCTTC. It yields the protein CASRSSPSAEQFF. Based on the CDR3 plus reference TRBV7-9 and TRBJ2-1, the full variable domain is DTGVSQNPRHKITKRGQNVTFRCDPISEHNRLYWYRQTLGQGPEFLTYFQNEAQLEKSRLLSDRFSAERPKGSFSTLEIQRTEQGDSAMYLCASRSSPSAEQFFGPGTRLTVL.

This clone was picked up a small number of times. The genes are TRBV29-1 and TRBJ1-1; 9 positions match TRBD1. The trim removed 3 bases at V and 5 bases at J, leaving 7 bases unmatched. Per germline, CDR1 SQVTM and CDR2 ANQGSEA. The CDR3 runs 14 residues. CDR3 amino acids: CSVDYRGRGTEAFF. CDR3 DNA: TGCAGCGTTGATTACAGGGGGCGAGGTACTGAAGCTTTCTTT.

The V and J genes are TRBV11-2 and TRBJ1-6; D possibly corresponds to TRBD1 (5 bases). This CDR3 region has 13 residues. Trimming removed 3 bases at V and 10 bases at J, with 10 bases between. Germline V gene lookup returns CDR1 SGHAT and CDR2 FQNNGV. CDR3 coding DNA: TGTGCCAGCAGCTTCACACAGGACTCACCCCTCCACTTT. It encodes CASSFTQDSPLHF. Drawing the rest from reference TRBV11-2 and TRBJ1-6, the complete variable domain is EAGVAQSPRYKIIEKRQSVAFWCNPISGHATLYWYQQILGQGPKLLIQFQNNGVVDDSQLPKDRFSAERLKGVDSTLKIQPAKLEDSAVYLCASSFTQDSPLHFGNGTRLTVT.